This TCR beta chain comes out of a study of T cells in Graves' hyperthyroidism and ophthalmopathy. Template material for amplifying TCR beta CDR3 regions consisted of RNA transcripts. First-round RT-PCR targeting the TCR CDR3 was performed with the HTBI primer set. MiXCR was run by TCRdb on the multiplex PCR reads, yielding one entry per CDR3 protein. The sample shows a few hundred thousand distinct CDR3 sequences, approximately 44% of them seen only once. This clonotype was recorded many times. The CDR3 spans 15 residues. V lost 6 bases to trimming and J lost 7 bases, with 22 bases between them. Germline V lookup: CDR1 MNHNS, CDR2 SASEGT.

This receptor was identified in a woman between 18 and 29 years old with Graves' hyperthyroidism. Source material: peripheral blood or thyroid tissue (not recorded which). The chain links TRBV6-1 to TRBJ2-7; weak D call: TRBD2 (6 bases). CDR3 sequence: CASSSNGGISGEQYF. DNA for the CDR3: TGTGCCAGCAGCAGTAATGGCGGGATCTCGGGGGAGCAGTACTTC.